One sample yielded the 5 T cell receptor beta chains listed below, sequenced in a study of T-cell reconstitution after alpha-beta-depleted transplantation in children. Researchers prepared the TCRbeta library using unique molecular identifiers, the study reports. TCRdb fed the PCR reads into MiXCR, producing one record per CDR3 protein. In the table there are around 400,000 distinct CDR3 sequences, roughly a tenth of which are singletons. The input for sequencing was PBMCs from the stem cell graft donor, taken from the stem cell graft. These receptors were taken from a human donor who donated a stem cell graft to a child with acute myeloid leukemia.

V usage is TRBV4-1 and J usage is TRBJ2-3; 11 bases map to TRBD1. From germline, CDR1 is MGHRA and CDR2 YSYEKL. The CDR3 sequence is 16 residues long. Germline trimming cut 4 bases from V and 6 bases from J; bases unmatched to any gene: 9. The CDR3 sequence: CASSPQDRGRRDTQYF. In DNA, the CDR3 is TGCGCCAGCAGCCCTCAGGACAGGGGGCGCCGGGATACGCAGTATTTT.

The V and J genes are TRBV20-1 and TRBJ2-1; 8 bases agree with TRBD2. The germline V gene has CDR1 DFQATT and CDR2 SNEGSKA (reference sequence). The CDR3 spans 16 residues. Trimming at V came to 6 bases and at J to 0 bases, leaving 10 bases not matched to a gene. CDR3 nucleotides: TGCAGTGCCGCGGCCGGGGGGGAACGCTCCTACAATGAGCAGTTCTTC. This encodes CSAAAGGERSYNEQFF.

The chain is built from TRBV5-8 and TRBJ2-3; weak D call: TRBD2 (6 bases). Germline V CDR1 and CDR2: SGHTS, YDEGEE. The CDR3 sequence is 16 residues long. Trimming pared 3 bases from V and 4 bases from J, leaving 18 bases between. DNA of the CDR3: TGTGCCAGCAGCTCGGGAGCACTCGGTGTCGCAGATACGCAGTATTTT. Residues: CASSSGALGVADTQYF.

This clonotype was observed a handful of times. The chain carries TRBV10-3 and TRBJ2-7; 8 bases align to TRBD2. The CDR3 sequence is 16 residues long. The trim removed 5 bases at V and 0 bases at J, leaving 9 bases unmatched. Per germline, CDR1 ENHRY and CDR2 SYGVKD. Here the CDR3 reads CAISKSSREGSYEQYF. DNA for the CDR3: TGTGCCATCAGTAAATCGAGCCGGGAGGGCTCCTACGAGCAGTACTTC.

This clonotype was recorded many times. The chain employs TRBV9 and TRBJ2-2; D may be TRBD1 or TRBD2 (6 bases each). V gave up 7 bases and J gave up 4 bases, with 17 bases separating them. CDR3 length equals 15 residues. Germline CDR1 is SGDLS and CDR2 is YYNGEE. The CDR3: CASDPTGASTGELFF. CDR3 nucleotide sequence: TGTGCCAGCGACCCGACGGGGGCCAGCACCGGGGAGCTGTTTTTT.